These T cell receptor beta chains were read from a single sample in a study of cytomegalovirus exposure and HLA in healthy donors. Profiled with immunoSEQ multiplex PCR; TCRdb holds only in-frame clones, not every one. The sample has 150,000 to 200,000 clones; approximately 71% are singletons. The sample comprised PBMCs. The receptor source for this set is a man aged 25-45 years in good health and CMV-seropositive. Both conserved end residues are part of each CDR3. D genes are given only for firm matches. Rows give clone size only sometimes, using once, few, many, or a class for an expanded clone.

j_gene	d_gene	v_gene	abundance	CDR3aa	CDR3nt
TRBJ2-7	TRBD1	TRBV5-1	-	CASSLDRGSSYEQYF	TGCGCCAGCAGCCTGGACAGGGGGAGCTCCTACGAGCAGTACTTC
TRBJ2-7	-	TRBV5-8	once	CASSLAGVDPRYYEQYF	TGTGCCAGCAGCTTAGCCGGGGTGGATCCACGATACTACGAGCAGTACTTC
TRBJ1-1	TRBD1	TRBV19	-	CATIQGGRTEAFF	TGTGCCACCATACAGGGGGGTCGCACTGAAGCTTTCTTT
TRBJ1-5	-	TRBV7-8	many	CASSLGTAGNQPQHF	TGTGCCAGCAGCTTAGGGACAGCGGGCAATCAGCCCCAGCATTTT
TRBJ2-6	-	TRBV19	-	CASSVQFAGANVLTF	TGTGCCAGTAGTGTCCAGTTCGCTGGGGCCAACGTCCTGACTTTC
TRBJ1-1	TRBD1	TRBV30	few	CAWSTGTDPFF	TGTGCCTGGAGTACCGGGACAGATCCTTTCTTT
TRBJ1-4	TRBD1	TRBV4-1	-	CASSQDDREGEKLFF	TGCGCCAGCAGCCAAGACGACAGGGAAGGCGAAAAACTGTTTTTT
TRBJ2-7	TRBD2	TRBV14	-	CASSQGLAGEAYEQYF	TGTGCCAGCAGCCAAGGATTAGCGGGAGAAGCGTACGAGCAGTACTTC
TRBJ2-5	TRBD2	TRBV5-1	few	CASSLLGSGSREETQYF	TGCGCCAGCAGCTTGTTAGGTAGCGGGAGCCGAGAAGAGACCCAGTACTTC
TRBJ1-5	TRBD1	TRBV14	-	CASSRTGDQPQHF	TGTGCCAGCAGCCGGACAGGGGACCAGCCCCAGCATTTT
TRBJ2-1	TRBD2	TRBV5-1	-	CASSLASGGYNEQFF	TGCGCCAGCAGCTTGGCTAGCGGTGGCTACAATGAGCAGTTCTTC
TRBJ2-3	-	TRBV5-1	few	CASSSSASTDTQYF	TGCGCCAGCAGCTCCAGCGCAAGCACAGATACGCAGTATTTT
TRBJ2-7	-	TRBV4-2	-	CASSQKLEGSVEQYF	TGTGCCAGCAGCCAAAAACTGGAGGGAAGCGTCGAGCAGTACTTC